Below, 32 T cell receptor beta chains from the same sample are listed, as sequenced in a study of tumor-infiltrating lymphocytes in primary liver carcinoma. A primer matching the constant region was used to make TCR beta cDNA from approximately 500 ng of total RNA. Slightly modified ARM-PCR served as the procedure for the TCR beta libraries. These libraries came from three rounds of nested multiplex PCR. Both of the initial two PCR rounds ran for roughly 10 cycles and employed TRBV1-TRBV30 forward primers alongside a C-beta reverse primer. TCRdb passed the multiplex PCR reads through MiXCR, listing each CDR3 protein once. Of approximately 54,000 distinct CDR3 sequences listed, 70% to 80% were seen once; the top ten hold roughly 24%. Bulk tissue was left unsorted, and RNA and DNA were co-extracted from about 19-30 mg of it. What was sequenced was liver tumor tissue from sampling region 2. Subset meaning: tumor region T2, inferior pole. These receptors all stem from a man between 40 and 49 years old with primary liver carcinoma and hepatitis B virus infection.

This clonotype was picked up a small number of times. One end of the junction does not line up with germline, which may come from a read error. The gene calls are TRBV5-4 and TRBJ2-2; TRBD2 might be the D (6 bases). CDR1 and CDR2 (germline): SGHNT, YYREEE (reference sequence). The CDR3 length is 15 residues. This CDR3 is CASSPFSGGTGELLF. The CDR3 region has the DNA TGTGCCAGCAGCCCTTTTAGCGGAGGCACCGGAGAGCTGTTGTTT.

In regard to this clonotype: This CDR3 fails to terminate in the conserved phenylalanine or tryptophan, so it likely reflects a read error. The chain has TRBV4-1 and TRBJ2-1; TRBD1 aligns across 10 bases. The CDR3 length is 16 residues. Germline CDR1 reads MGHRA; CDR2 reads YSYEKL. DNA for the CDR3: TGCGACAGCAGCCAAGCAGGACAGGGGGGAAACAATGAGCAGTTCTTA. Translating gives CDSSQAGQGGNNEQFL.

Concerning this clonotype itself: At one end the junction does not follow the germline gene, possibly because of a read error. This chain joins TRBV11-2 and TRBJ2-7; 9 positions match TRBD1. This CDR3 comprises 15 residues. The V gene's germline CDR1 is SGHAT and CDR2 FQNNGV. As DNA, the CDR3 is TGTGCCAGCAGCTATACAGGGGGCCAGAGGTACGAGCAGTATTTC. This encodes CASSYTGGQRYEQYF.

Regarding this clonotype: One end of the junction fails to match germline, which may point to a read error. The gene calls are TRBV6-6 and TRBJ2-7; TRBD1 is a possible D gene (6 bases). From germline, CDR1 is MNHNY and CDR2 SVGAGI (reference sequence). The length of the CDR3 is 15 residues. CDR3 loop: CAISGGHTGHYEQYF. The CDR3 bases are TGTGCCATCAGTGGGGGACACACAGGGCACTACGAGCAGTACTTC.

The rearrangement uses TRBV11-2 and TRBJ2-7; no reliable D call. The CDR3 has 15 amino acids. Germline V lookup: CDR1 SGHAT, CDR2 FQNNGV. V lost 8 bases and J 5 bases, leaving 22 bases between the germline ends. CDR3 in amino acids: CASAPLESAHHEQYF. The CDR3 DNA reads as TGTGCCAGCGCCCCCTTGGAATCGGCCCACCACGAGCAGTACTTC.

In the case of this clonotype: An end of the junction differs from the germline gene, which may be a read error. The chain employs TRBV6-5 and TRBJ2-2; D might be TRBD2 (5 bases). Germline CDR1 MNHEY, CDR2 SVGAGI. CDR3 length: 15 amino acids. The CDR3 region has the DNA TGTACCAGCGGTTACGCTGTGGACGGCACCGGGGAGCTGTTTTTT. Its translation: CTSGYAVDGTGELFF.

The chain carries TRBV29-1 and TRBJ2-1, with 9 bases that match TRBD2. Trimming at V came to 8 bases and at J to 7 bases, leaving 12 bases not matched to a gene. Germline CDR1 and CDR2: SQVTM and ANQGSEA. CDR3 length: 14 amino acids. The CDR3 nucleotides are TGCAGCACTAGGGTTAGCGGGAGATCGAATGAGCAGTTCTTC. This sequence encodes CSTRVSGRSNEQFF.

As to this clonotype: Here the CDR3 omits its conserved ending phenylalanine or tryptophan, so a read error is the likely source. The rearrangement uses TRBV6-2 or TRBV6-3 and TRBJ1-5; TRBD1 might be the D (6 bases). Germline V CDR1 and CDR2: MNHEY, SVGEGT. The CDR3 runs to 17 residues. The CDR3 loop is CANSYYGQGLENQPQHL. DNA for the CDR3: TGTGCCAACAGTTACTATGGGCAGGGGTTAGAGAATCAGCCCCAGCATCTT.

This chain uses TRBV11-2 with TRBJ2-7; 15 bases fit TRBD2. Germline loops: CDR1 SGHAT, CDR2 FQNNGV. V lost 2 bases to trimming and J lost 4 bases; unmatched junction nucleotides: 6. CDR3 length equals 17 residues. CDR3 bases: TGTGCCAGCAGCTTATCCGTTGGACTAGCGGGAGGGTACGAGCAGTACTTC. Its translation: CASSLSVGLAGGYEQYF.

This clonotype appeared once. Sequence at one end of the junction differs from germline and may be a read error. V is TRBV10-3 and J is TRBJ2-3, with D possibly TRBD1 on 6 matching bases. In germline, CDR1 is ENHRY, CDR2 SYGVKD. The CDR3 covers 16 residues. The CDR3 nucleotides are TGTGCCATCAGACTATCTAAGACAGGAGACACAGATACGCAATATTTT. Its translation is CAIRLSKTGDTDTQYF.

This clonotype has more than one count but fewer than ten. Written as DNA, the CDR3 is TGTGCCAGCAGCATGGATATCGGGCTAGCTATGGGTGAGCAGTTCTTC. It translates to CASSMDIGLAMGEQFF. The chain combines TRBV11-2 with TRBJ2-1, with D possibly being TRBD2 (5 bases). Germline V CDR1 and CDR2: SGHAT, FQNNGV. Deletions cut 5 bases from V and 9 bases from J, with 23 bases between. CDR3 length: 16 amino acids.

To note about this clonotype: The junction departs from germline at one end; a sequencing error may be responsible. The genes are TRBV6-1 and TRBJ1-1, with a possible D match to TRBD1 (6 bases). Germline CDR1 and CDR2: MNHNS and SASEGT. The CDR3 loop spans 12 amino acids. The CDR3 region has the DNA TGTGCCAACAGGTCGAGGGGGAAAGAAGCCTTCTTT. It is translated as CANRSRGKEAFF.

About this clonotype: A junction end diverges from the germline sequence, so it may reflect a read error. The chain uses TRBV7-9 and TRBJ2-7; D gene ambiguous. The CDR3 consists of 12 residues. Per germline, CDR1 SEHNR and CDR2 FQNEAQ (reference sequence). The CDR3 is CASSSLEYEQYF. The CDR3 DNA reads TGTGCTAGCAGCTCTCTTGAGTACGAGCAGTACTTC.

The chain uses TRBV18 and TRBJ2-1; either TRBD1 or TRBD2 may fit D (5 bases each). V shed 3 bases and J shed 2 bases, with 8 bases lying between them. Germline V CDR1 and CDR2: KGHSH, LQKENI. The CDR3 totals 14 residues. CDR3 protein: CASSPGAPYNEQFF. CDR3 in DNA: TGTGCCAGCTCACCCGGGGCCCCCTACAATGAGCAGTTCTTC.

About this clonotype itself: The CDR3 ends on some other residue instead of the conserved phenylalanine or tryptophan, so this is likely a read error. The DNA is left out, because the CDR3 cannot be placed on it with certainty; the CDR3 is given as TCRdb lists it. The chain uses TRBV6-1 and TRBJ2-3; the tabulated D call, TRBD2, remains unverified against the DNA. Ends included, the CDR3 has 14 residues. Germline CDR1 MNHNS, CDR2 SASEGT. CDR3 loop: CASTYRTLTDTKYL.

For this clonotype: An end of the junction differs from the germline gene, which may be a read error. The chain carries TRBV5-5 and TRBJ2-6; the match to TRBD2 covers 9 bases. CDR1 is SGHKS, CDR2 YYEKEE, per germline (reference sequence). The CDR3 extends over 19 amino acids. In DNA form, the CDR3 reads TGTGTCAGCAGCCTGAGACTAGCGGAGATTAGCTCTGGGGCCAACGTCCTGACTTTC. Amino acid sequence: CVSSLRLAEISSGANVLTF.

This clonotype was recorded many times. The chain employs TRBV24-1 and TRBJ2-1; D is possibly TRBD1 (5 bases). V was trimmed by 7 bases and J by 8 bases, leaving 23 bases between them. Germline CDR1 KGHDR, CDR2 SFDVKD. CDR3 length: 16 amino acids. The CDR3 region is CATSYYAQGRGHEQFF. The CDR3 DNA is TGTGCCACCAGCTACTACGCCCAGGGTAGGGGCCATGAGCAGTTCTTC.

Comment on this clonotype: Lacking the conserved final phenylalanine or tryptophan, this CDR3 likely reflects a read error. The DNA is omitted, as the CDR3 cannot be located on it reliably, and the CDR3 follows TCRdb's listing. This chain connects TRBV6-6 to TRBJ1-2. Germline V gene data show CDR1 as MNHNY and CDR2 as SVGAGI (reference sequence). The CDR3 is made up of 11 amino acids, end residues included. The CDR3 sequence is CACSYSGELTL.

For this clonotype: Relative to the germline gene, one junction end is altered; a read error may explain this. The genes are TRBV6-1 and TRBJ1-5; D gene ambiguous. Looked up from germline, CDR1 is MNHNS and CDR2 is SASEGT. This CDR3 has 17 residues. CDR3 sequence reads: CASSEAAGIDGNQPQHF. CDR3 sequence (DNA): TGTGCCAGCAGTGAAGCGGCGGGGATCGACGGCAATCAGCCCCAACATTTT.

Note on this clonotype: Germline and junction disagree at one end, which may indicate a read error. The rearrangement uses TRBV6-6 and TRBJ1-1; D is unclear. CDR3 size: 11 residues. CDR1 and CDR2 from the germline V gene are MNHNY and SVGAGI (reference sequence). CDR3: CASRYSGEASF. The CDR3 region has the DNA TGTGCCAGCAGATACTCTGGTGAAGCCTCCTTT.

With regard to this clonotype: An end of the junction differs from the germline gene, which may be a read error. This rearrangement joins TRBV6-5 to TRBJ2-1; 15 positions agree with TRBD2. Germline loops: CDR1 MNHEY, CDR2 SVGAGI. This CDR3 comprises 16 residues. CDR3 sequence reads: CARSYTGLAGGNELFF. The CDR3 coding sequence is TGTGCCAGAAGTTACACGGGACTAGCGGGGGGTAATGAGCTGTTCTTC.

CDR3 coding DNA: TGTGCCAGCAGCTTAGTTCAGACCCTAAATGAAAAACTGTTTTTT. It specifies CASSLVQTLNEKLFF. The rearrangement links TRBV7-9 to TRBJ1-4, with D unclear. CDR3 length: 15 residues. Germline-derived CDR1 and CDR2 are SEHNR and FQNEAQ (reference sequence). V shed 1 base and J shed 5 bases, with 11 bases lying between them.

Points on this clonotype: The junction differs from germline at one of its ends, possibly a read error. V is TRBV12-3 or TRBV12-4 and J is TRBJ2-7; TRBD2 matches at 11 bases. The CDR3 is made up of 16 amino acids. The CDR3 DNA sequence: TGTGCCGGCAGTTTATTAGCGGGAGGGCCTCCATACGAGCAGTACTTT. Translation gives CAGSLLAGGPPYEQYF.

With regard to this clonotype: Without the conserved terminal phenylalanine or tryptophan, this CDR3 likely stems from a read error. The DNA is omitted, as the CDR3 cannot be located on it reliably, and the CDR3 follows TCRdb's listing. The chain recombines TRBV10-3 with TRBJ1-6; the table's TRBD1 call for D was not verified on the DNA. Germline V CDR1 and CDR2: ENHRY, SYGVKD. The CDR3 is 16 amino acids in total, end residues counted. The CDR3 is CAIRGHGRGMDSPLYS.

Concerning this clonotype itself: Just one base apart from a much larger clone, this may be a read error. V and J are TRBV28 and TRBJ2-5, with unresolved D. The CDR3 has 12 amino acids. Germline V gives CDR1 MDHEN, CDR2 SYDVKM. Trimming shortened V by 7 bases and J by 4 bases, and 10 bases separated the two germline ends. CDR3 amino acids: CASTGMGETQYF. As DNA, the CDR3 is TGTGCCAGCACCGGAATGGGAGAGACCCAGTACTTC.

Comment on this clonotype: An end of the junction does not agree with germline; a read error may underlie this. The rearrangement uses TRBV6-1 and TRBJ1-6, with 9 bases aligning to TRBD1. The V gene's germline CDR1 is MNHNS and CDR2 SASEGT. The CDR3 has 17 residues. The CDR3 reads CASSTGTGYGEGPPLHF. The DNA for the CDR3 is TGCGCCAGCAGTACAGGGACAGGGTATGGAGAGGGACCACCCCTCCACTTT.

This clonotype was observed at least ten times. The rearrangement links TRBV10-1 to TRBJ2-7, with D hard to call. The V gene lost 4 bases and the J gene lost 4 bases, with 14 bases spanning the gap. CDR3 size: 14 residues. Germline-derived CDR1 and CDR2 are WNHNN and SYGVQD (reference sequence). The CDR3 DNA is TGCGCCAGCAGTGGGGCTGGCCCAGGTTACGAGCAGTACTTC. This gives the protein CASSGAGPGYEQYF.

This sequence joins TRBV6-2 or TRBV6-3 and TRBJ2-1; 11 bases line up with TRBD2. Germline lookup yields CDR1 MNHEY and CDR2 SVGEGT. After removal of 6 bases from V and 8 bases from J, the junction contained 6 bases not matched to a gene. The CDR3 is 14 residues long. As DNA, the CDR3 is TGTGCCAGCAGACGCGGGACTAGCGGTTATGAGCAGTTCTTC. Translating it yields CASRRGTSGYEQFF.

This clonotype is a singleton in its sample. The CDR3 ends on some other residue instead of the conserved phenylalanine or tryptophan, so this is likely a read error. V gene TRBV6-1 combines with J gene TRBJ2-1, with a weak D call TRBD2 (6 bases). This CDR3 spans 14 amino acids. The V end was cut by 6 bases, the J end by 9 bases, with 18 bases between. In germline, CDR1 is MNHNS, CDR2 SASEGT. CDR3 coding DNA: TGTGCCAGCAGGCTAACGGGAGCCGTGGGTGAGCAGTTCCTC. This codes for CASRLTGAVGEQFL.

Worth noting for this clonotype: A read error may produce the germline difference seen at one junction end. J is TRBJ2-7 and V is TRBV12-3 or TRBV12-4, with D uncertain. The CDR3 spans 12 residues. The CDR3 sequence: CASSFQVAVQNF. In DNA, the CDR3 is TGTGCCAGCAGTTTCCAGGTGGCGGTACAGAACTTC.

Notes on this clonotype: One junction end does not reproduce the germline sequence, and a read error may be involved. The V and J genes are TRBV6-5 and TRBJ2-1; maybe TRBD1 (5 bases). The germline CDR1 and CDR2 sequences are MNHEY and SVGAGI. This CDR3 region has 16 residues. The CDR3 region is CPSSPQGRLGYNEQFF. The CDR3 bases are TGTCCCAGCAGCCCGCAGGGAAGGCTCGGGTACAATGAGCAGTTCTTC.

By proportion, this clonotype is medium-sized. The CDR3 loop is CASSQNSNTGELFF. CDR3 bases: TGCGCCAGCAGCCAAAACTCGAACACCGGGGAGCTGTTTTTT. The chain employs TRBV4-1 and TRBJ2-2; unclear D gene. The CDR3 covers 14 residues. Trimming shortened V by 2 bases and J by 0 bases, and 4 bases separated the two germline ends. Germline CDR1 MGHRA, CDR2 YSYEKL.